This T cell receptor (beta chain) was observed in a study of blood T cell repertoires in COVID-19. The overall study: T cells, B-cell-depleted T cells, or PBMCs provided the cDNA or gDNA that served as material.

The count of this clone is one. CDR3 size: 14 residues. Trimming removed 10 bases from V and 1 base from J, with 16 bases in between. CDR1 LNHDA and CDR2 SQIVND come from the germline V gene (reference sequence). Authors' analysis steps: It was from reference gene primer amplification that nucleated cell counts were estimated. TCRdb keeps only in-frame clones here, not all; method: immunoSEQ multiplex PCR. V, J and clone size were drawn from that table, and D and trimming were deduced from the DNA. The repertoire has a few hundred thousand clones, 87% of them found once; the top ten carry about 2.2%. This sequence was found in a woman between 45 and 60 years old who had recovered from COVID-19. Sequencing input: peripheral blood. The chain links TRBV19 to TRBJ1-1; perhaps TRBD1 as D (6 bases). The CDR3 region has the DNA TGTGCCACAAGGGGGGGGCGCGGGAACACTGAAGCTTTCTTT. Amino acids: CATRGGRGNTEAFF.